The 31 T cell receptor beta chains listed next were all sequenced from one sample in a study of T cell responses to AZD1222 COVID-19 vaccine. Profiled with immunoSEQ multiplex PCR; TCRdb holds only in-frame clones, not every one. Of tens of thousands of clones in the sample, around nine tenths were seen once. This specimen consisted of peripheral blood, obtained on day 0 of AZD1222 vaccination. All receptors come from an adult in good health.

The V gene is TRBV6-5, the J gene TRBJ2-7; D not certain. The CDR3 runs to 13 residues. The V end lost 4 bases, the J end lost 1 base, and 8 bases lay between the germline ends. In germline, CDR1 is MNHEY, CDR2 SVGAGI. Here the CDR3 reads CASSWTDSYEQYF. In DNA form, the CDR3 reads TGTGCCAGCAGTTGGACCGATTCCTACGAGCAGTACTTC.

The chain joins TRBV6-5 to TRBJ2-5, with D perhaps matching TRBD1 (5 bases). The germline CDR1 and CDR2 sequences are MNHEY and SVGAGI. The length of the CDR3 is 16 residues. Trimming shortened V by 2 bases and J by 1 base, and 14 bases separated the two germline ends. The CDR3 DNA follows: TGTGCCAGCAGTTACATCTCGCAGGGTCCCCAAGAGACCCAGTACTTC. Translating it yields CASSYISQGPQETQYF.

The chain has TRBV30 and TRBJ1-4; D is unclear. Trimming took 3 bases from V and 0 from J, leaving 14 bases between them. Germline loops: CDR1 GTSNPN, CDR2 SVGIG (reference sequence). There are 16 residues in the CDR3. The CDR3 DNA follows: TGTGCCTGGAGCCCTTTATCCGTAGCAACTAATGAAAAACTGTTTTTT. This sequence encodes CAWSPLSVATNEKLFF.

The chain combines TRBV5-4 with TRBJ2-3, with 7 positions matching TRBD2. The CDR3 is 15 residues long. The germline V gene encodes CDR1 SGHNT and CDR2 YYREEE (reference sequence). With 4 bases clipped from V and 3 bases from J, the junction kept 8 bases outside the gene matches. The CDR3 loop is CASSTLAATTDTQYF. Written as DNA, the CDR3 is TGTGCCAGCAGCACGCTAGCGGCCACTACAGATACGCAGTATTTT.

This chain's CDR3 is CATSDAPRPGDPADTQYF. CDR3 sequence (DNA): TGTGCCACCAGTGACGCCCCCAGACCGGGAGACCCCGCAGATACGCAGTATTTT. The chain has TRBV24-1 and TRBJ2-3; tentatively, D is TRBD2 (6 bases). The CDR3 covers 18 residues. V lost 4 bases to trimming and J lost 4 bases, with 23 bases between them. Germline V lookup: CDR1 KGHDR, CDR2 SFDVKD.

This chain uses TRBV18 with TRBJ2-1, with 14 bases matching TRBD2. The CDR3 sequence is 17 residues long. Unmatched junction bases numbered 8, after V lost 4 bases and J lost 6 bases. Per the germline V gene, CDR1 is KGHSH and CDR2 is LQKENI. The CDR3: CASSLRLAGGPGNEQFF. CDR3 in DNA: TGTGCCAGCTCACTCCGACTAGCGGGAGGGCCGGGCAATGAGCAGTTCTTC.

This chain connects TRBV1 to TRBJ1-2. TRBV1 is recorded as a pseudogene. The CDR3 has 13 residues. CDR3 coding DNA: TGCACCAGCAGCCCTCCGAAGGCCTATGGCTACACCTTC. It translates to CTSSPPKAYGYTF.

The chain couples TRBV24-1 to TRBJ2-2, with D unclear. The CDR3 totals 14 residues. Germline-derived CDR1 and CDR2 are KGHDR and SFDVKD. The V end lost 8 bases, the J end lost 4 bases, and 13 bases lay between the germline ends. Here the CDR3 DNA reads TGTGCCACCAATCAGCTAATCCGCACCGGGGAGCTGTTTTTT. Its translation: CATNQLIRTGELFF.

The V call is TRBV7-8, the J call TRBJ1-1; the D gene is possibly TRBD1 (5 bases). V lost 3 bases, J lost 0 bases, and 8 bases lay in between. Germline V gives CDR1 SGHVS, CDR2 FQNEAQ. The CDR3 has 14 residues. Here the CDR3 reads CASSLSGMNTEAFF. The CDR3 DNA follows: TGTGCCAGCAGCTTGTCAGGGATGAACACTGAAGCTTTCTTT. Complete variable domain (other parts from reference TRBV7-8 and TRBJ1-1): GAGVSQSPRYKVAKRGQDVALRCDPISGHVSLFWYQQALGQGPEFLTYFQNEAQLDKSGLPSDRFFAERPEGSVSTLKIQRTQQEDSAVYLCASSLSGMNTEAFFGQGTRLTVV.

This clone was detected only a few times. This rearrangement joins TRBV10-3 to TRBJ2-7; D gene ambiguous. V lost 3 bases, J lost 2 bases, and 5 bases lay in between. This CDR3 is 12 amino acids long. Per germline, CDR1 ENHRY and CDR2 SYGVKD. For the CDR3, the DNA is TGTGCCATCAGTGAAGTCACCTACGAGCAGTACTTC. Amino acid sequence: CAISEVTYEQYF.

V usage is TRBV5-1 and J usage is TRBJ1-2; possible D gene TRBD1, 6 bases. The CDR3 consists of 15 residues. The V gene lost 0 bases and the J gene lost 4 bases, with 13 bases spanning the gap. Germline V CDR1 and CDR2: SGHRS, YFSETQ. The CDR3 spells CASSLEATGSYGYTF. DNA for the CDR3: TGCGCCAGCAGCTTGGAGGCCACAGGGAGCTATGGCTACACCTTC. Supplemented by reference TRBV5-1 and TRBJ1-2, the full variable domain reads KAGVTQTPRYLIKTRGQQVTLSCSPISGHRSVSWYQQTPGQGLQFLFEYFSETQRNKGNFPGRFSGRQFSNSRSEMNVSTLELGDSALYLCASSLEATGSYGYTFGSGTRLTVV.

The chain recombines TRBV12-3 or TRBV12-4 with TRBJ1-1; TRBD1 matches at 9 bases. CDR3 length: 13 amino acids. The J segment lost 5 bases and the V segment lost 6 bases, leaving 4 bases of the junction unmatched. The CDR3 here is CASSQTGGTEAFF. The CDR3 coding sequence is TGTGCCAGCAGCCAGACAGGGGGTACTGAAGCTTTCTTT.

The chain recombines TRBV10-3 with TRBJ1-2; 10 bases align to TRBD1. The CDR3 is 14 residues long. The trim removed 3 bases at V and 6 bases at J, leaving 4 bases unmatched. Per the germline V gene, CDR1 is ENHRY and CDR2 is SYGVKD. The CDR3 loop is CAISEGQGVHGYTF. CDR3 nucleotides: TGTGCCATCAGTGAAGGACAGGGGGTACATGGCTACACCTTC.

The chain joins TRBV19 to TRBJ2-7, with 10 bases identical to TRBD2. CDR3 length equals 18 residues. V lost 5 bases, J lost 5 bases, and 18 bases stayed unmatched. The germline CDR1 and CDR2 sequences are LNHDA and SQIVND (reference sequence). Here the CDR3 reads CASSGGAGGTTHLNEQYF. The CDR3 bases are TGTGCCAGTAGTGGAGGAGCGGGAGGGACCACTCACTTGAACGAGCAGTACTTC.

The rearrangement joins TRBV2 to TRBJ2-7; perhaps TRBD2 as D (6 bases). Germline-derived CDR1 and CDR2 are SNHLY and FYNNEI. The V end was cut by 2 bases, the J end by 0 bases, with 11 bases between. CDR3 size: 15 residues. CDR3: CASSEWEARSYEQYF. The CDR3 DNA follows: TGTGCCAGCAGTGAATGGGAGGCCCGCTCCTACGAGCAGTACTTC.

This clone was seen once. This CDR3 is CASSIRRVQYGYTF. CDR3 DNA sequence: TGTGCCAGTAGTATCCGCAGGGTACAGTATGGCTACACCTTC. The rearrangement links TRBV19 to TRBJ1-2; weak D call: TRBD1 (5 bases). The CDR3 has 14 amino acids. Germline loops: CDR1 LNHDA, CDR2 SQIVND (reference sequence). Trimming took off 3 bases at V and 5 bases at J, with 13 bases between the two ends.

The V gene is TRBV5-1, the J gene TRBJ2-3; TRBD2 matches 8 bases. V was pared by 2 bases and J by 2 bases, with 1 base of the junction left unmatched. CDR1 is SGHRS, CDR2 YFSETQ, per germline. This CDR3 is 14 amino acids long. CDR3 sequence: CASSFGLATDTQYF. The CDR3 coding sequence is TGCGCCAGCAGCTTTGGACTAGCCACAGATACGCAGTATTTT.

Points on this clone: The junction differs from germline at one of its ends, possibly a read error. The chain joins TRBV19 to TRBJ1-2, with a tentative D call TRBD1 (5 bases). The CDR3 is 11 amino acids. CDR1 is LNHDA and CDR2 is SQIVND in the germline V gene (reference sequence). CDR3 DNA sequence: TGTGCCAGTAAGACAGTAGGCTACACGGCCTTC. Its translation is CASKTVGYTAF.

J is TRBJ1-1 and V is TRBV19; D may be TRBD1 (6 bases). Trimming removed 3 bases from V and 5 bases from J, with 13 bases in between. The CDR3 consists of 14 residues. Germline V lookup: CDR1 LNHDA, CDR2 SQIVND (reference sequence). CDR3 DNA sequence: TGTGCCAGTAGTATTACCCAGGGGAGGACTGAAGCTTTCTTT. It encodes CASSITQGRTEAFF.

This clone appeared a single time. The V gene is TRBV19, the J gene TRBJ2-5, with 7 bases that match TRBD1. V shed 3 bases, J shed 2 bases, and the junction held 3 bases outside the gene matches. The CDR3 has 14 amino acids. CDR1 is LNHDA and CDR2 is SQIVND in the germline V gene (reference sequence). The CDR3 region has the DNA TGTGCCAGTAGTATCGGACAGGTACAAGAGACCCAGTACTTC. Its protein is CASSIGQVQETQYF. Supplemented by reference TRBV19 and TRBJ2-5, the full variable domain reads DGGITQSPKYLFRKEGQNVTLSCEQNLNHDAMYWYRQDPGQGLRLIYYSQIVNDFQKGDIAEGYSVSREKKESFPLTVTSAQKNPTAFYLCASSIGQVQETQYFGPGTRLLVL.

There are a few counts of this clone. This rearrangement joins TRBV29-1 to TRBJ1-1, with D possibly TRBD1 on 5 matching bases. Between the trimmed V and J ends, which lost 3 bases and 4 bases, there was a span of 6 bases. This CDR3 contains 11 residues. The germline CDR1 and CDR2 sequences are SQVTM and ANQGSEA. In nucleotides, the CDR3 is TGCAGCGTTGAGGGGGGCACTGAAGCTTTCTTT. Its protein is CSVEGGTEAFF. The full variable domain, in which reference TRBV29-1 and TRBJ1-1 provide the parts outside the CDR3, is SAVISQKPSRDICQRGTSLTIQCQVDSQVTMMFWYRQQPGQSLTLIATANQGSEATYESGFVIDKFPISRPNLTFSTLTVSNMSPEDSSIYLCSVEGGTEAFFGQGTRLTVV.

J is TRBJ2-5 and V is TRBV10-1, with 8 bases that match TRBD2. This CDR3 has 14 amino acids. CDR1 is WNHNN, CDR2 SYGVQD, per germline (reference sequence). V lost 5 bases and J lost 3; bases outside the gene matches: 5. CDR3 in amino acids: CASSSGSGEETQYF. The DNA for the CDR3 is TGCGCCAGCAGTAGCGGGAGCGGGGAAGAGACCCAGTACTTC.

The chain uses TRBV19 and TRBJ1-5; possibly TRBD1 for D (5 bases). The CDR3 extends over 15 amino acids. Trimming took 5 bases from V and 5 from J, leaving 16 bases between them. CDR1 and CDR2 (germline): LNHDA, SQIVND (reference sequence). The CDR3: CASSVTGTGYQPQHF. The CDR3 DNA is TGTGCCAGTAGTGTAACCGGGACTGGATATCAGCCCCAGCATTTT.

The rearrangement joins TRBV4-3 to TRBJ1-6, with a possible D match to TRBD1 (6 bases). The CDR3 consists of 16 residues. Trimming took 0 bases from V and 5 from J, leaving 11 bases between them. Germline-derived CDR1 and CDR2 are LGHNA and YSLEER. As DNA, the CDR3 is TGCGCCAGCAGCCAAGACCCGGGGGCGAATAATTCACCCCTCCACTTT. Translation: CASSQDPGANNSPLHF.

The chain combines TRBV10-1 with TRBJ2-7, with 7 bases identical to TRBD1. Germline assignment: CDR1 WNHNN and CDR2 SYGVQD (reference sequence). CDR3 length: 14 amino acids. J gave up 1 base and V 3 bases, and 3 bases lay outside the gene matches. CDR3 nucleotides: TGCGCCAGCAGTGAAACGACAGGGTCCTACGAGCAGTACTTC. This encodes CASSETTGSYEQYF.

This chain uses TRBV2 with TRBJ2-7, with unresolved D. CDR3 length equals 11 residues. The V gene's germline CDR1 is SNHLY and CDR2 FYNNEI. Trimming cost V 4 bases and J 6 bases, with 7 bases left between them. The CDR3 loop reads CASSGVSEQYF. CDR3 coding DNA: TGTGCCAGCAGTGGAGTGTCCGAGCAGTACTTC. The whole variable domain, remainder taken from reference TRBV2 and TRBJ2-7, is EPEVTQTPSHQVTQMGQEVILRCVPISNHLYFYWYRQILGQKVEFLVSFYNNEISEKSEIFDDQFSVERPDGSNFTLKIRSTKLEDSAMYFCASSGVSEQYFGPGTRLTVT.

The chain joins TRBV11-2 to TRBJ1-2, with 8 positions matching TRBD1. V trimming: 5 bases; J trimming: 4 bases; junction bases outside the gene matches: 3. The germline V gene encodes CDR1 SGHAT and CDR2 FQNNGV. The CDR3 is 13 residues long. DNA of the CDR3: TGTGCCAGCAGCCTCGGGACAGGCTATGGCTACACCTTC. This sequence encodes CASSLGTGYGYTF. Full variable domain (outside the CDR3, taken from reference TRBV11-2 and TRBJ1-2): EAGVAQSPRYKIIEKRQSVAFWCNPISGHATLYWYQQILGQGPKLLIQFQNNGVVDDSQLPKDRFSAERLKGVDSTLKIQPAKLEDSAVYLCASSLGTGYGYTFGSGTRLTVV.

DNA of the CDR3: TGTGCCAGCAGTAAACTAGCGGGGGCGGGCTACGAGCAGTACTTC. It is translated as CASSKLAGAGYEQYF. The V gene is TRBV6-5, the J gene TRBJ2-7, with 11 bases matching TRBD2. This CDR3 is built from 15 residues. After removal of 5 bases from V and 3 bases from J, the junction contained 6 bases not matched to a gene. The germline CDR1 and CDR2 sequences are MNHEY and SVGAGI.

This chain joins TRBV12-5 and TRBJ1-4; D may be TRBD1 (5 bases). The length of the CDR3 is 16 residues. Germline-derived CDR1 and CDR2 are LGHNT and FRNRAP. V dropped 0 bases and J dropped 5 bases, with 13 bases sitting between them. The CDR3 protein is CASGLVVRQTNEKLFF. The CDR3 DNA reads TGTGCTAGTGGTTTGGTGGTTCGACAGACAAATGAAAAACTGTTTTTT.

This rearrangement joins TRBV19 to TRBJ2-1, with 10 bases identical to TRBD2. This CDR3 is built from 17 residues. Germline values: CDR1 LNHDA, CDR2 SQIVND (reference sequence). With 2 bases clipped from V and 3 bases from J, the junction kept 7 bases outside the gene matches. The CDR3 region is CASSIRASGGLYNEQFF. The CDR3 DNA follows: TGTGCCAGTAGTATACGAGCTAGCGGGGGCCTCTACAATGAGCAGTTCTTC.

The V call is TRBV7-3, the J call TRBJ2-1; 9 bases agree with TRBD1. The CDR3 runs 16 residues. With V trimmed by 4 bases and J by 2 bases, 6 bases remained unmatched. CDR1 is SGHTA and CDR2 is FQGTGA in the germline V gene. The CDR3, as DNA: TGTGCCAGCAGCTCAGGGGACAGGGACGCCTACAATGAGCAGTTCTTC. It specifies CASSSGDRDAYNEQFF.